Given below is one TCR beta chain in context. Its target is unknown. The table came from immunoSEQ multiplex PCR; TCRdb's copy has only in-frame clones and leaves some out. The sample lists over a million clones, around 75% occurring once. This entry comes from a study of shared clonotypes between healthy human individuals. Germline V gene sequence: CDR1 SGHTA, CDR2 FQGNSA. The CDR3 runs 15 residues. J lost 2 bases, V lost 5 bases, and 7 bases had no gene match. Study-level points and caveats: Only blood underwent sampling, and tissue repertoires likely differ.

This sequence was found in a man aged 18 to 30 in good health. Sequencing was carried out using memory CD4+ T cells sorted from blood. Subset given: CD45RA-negative fraction. The gene calls are TRBV7-2 and TRBJ2-3; TRBD2 aligns across 7 bases. CDR3 protein: CASSPWGGSTDTQYF. CDR3 nucleotide sequence: TGTGCCAGCAGCCCCTGGGGGGGGTCCACAGATACGCAGTATTTT.